This T cell receptor beta chain was recorded in a study of shared clonotypes between healthy human individuals. Points from the study as a whole: Across a handful of donors, naive CD4 shared 5% to 6%, naive CD8 over 3%, memory CD4 roughly 2.5%, memory CD8 0.4%. There were few donors, and this limited the genetic and exposure-history diversity represented. Researchers found naive subsets generally carried larger estimated richness than memory subsets.

Per the germline V gene, CDR1 is SGHAT and CDR2 is FQNNGV. The CDR3 covers 15 residues. V lost 2 bases to trimming and J lost 1 base, with 9 bases between them. The DNA input per sorted-subset replicate PCR was about 0.2 ug, corresponding to roughly 30,000 T cell genomes. Method: immunoSEQ multiplex PCR; TCRdb's copy keeps in-frame clones and lacks some. The profile covers about 2.1 million clones, with approximately 92% appearing a single time and more than 1.5% taken by the ten largest. A remark on this clone: Its antigen is currently unknown.

Naive CD8 isolation took CD45RO-negative cells positively selected for CCR7 and excluded terminally differentiated effector memory CD45RA+ cells. V and J are TRBV11-2 and TRBJ1-5; D is undetermined. The receptor comes from a man between 18 and 35 years old in good health. Some clones in this sample may be carry-over from other donors' samples. Sequencing input: naive CD8+ T cells from PBMCs. This CDR3 is CASSLNSISNQPQHF. For the CDR3, the DNA is TGTGCCAGCAGCTTAAATAGTATAAGCAATCAGCCCCAGCATTTT.